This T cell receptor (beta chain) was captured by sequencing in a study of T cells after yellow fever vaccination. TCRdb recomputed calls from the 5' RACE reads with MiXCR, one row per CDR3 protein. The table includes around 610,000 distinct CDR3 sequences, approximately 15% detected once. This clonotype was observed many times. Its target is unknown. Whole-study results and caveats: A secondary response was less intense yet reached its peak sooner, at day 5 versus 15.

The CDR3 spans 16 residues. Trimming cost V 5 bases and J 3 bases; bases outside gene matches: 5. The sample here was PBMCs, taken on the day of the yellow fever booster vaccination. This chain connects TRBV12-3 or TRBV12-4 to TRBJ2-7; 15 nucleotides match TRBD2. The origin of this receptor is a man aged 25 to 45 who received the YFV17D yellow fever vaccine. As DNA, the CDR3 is TGTGCCAGCAGTGGACTAGCGGGAGGGCAAGGCTACGAGCAGTACTTC. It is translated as CASSGLAGGQGYEQYF.